This passage covers 22 T cell receptor beta chains from one sample sequenced in a study of CD8+CD57+ T cells in acquired aplastic anemia. Genomic DNA constituted the template upon which TCR beta VDJ and CDR3 profiling was performed. TCRdb independently ran MiXCR on the reads; one entry per CDR3 protein. Of fewer than 250,000 distinct CDR3 sequences detected, roughly 56% appear once; the ten largest clones hold about 15%. The sequenced material came from sorted CD4+, CD8+, or CD8+CD57+ T cells (not recorded which) from PBMCs. The receptors were gathered from a human donor in good health, serving as a control.

The chain carries TRBV10-1 and TRBJ1-1; possible D gene TRBD1, 6 bases. Germline V CDR1 and CDR2: WNHNN, SYGVQD (reference sequence). The CDR3 covers 16 residues. Trimming left V 0 bases short and J 0 bases short, with 11 bases between. The CDR3 reads CASSESRGRLNTEAFF. The CDR3 DNA is TGCGCCAGCAGTGAGTCGAGGGGGAGACTGAACACTGAAGCTTTCTTT.

The chain recombines TRBV12-3 or TRBV12-4 with TRBJ2-1, with D tentatively TRBD2 (5 bases). V gave up 3 bases and J gave up 8 bases, with 8 bases separating them. CDR3 length: 12 amino acids. The CDR3 protein is CASSFRGYEQFF. The CDR3 region has the DNA TGTGCCAGCAGTTTTCGGGGTTATGAGCAGTTCTTC.

This clonotype was observed many times. The rearrangement joins TRBV5-1 to TRBJ1-1; tentative D call: TRBD1 (6 bases). V gave up 6 bases and J gave up 1 base, with 16 bases separating them. CDR3 length: 15 residues. Germline-derived CDR1 and CDR2 are SGHRS and YFSETQ. The CDR3 spells CASKRTAIQNTEAFF. As DNA, the CDR3 is TGCGCCAGCAAGAGGACAGCAATTCAGAACACTGAAGCTTTCTTT. The full variable domain, completed using reference TRBV5-1 and TRBJ1-1, is KAGVTQTPRYLIKTRGQQVTLSCSPISGHRSVSWYQQTPGQGLQFLFEYFSETQRNKGNFPGRFSGRQFSNSRSEMNVSTLELGDSALYLCASKRTAIQNTEAFFGQGTRLTVV.

Note on this clonotype: A junction end diverges from the germline sequence, so it may reflect a read error. The genes are TRBV29-1 and TRBJ2-3; D may be TRBD1 (5 bases). There are 16 residues in the CDR3. Germline lookup yields CDR1 SQVTM and CDR2 ANQGSEA. CDR3 coding DNA: TGCAGCGTTGCGCAACTTGACATTGACAGCACAGATACACAGTATTTT. Its protein is CSVAQLDIDSTDTQYF.

This clonotype was observed a few times. This chain uses TRBV7-3 with TRBJ2-7; D gene ambiguous. There are 14 residues in the CDR3. The germline gives CDR1 SGHTA, CDR2 FQGTGA. Trimming took 4 bases from V and 0 from J, leaving 10 bases between them. The CDR3 is CASSSHLSSYEQYF. The CDR3, as DNA: TGTGCCAGCAGCTCCCACCTAAGCTCCTACGAGCAGTACTTC.

Turning to this clonotype: A single base separates this from a much larger clone, so it may be a read error. Likely a read error: the CDR3 ends without its conserved phenylalanine or tryptophan. This chain links TRBV2 with TRBJ1-5; TRBD1 matches at 7 bases. The length of the CDR3 is 15 residues. Per germline, CDR1 SNHLY and CDR2 FYNNEI. The V gene end was trimmed by 1 base and the J gene end by 5 bases; junction bases not matched to a gene: 5. The DNA for the CDR3 is TGTGCCAGCAGTGAAGGGGGGGACAGATATCAGCCCCAGCATCTT. Protein: CASSEGGDRYQPQHL.

This chain joins TRBV25-1 and TRBJ2-2; 15 nucleotides match TRBD2. V dropped 6 bases and J dropped 1; count of bases not matched to a gene: 12. In germline, CDR1 is MGHDK, CDR2 SYGVNS. The CDR3 extends over 20 amino acids. The CDR3 region has the DNA TGTGCCAGCAGCCAAGGCCAACCGGGACTAGCGGGGGGGAACACCGGGGAGCTGTTTTTT. It translates to CASSQGQPGLAGGNTGELFF.

This sequence joins TRBV3-1 and TRBJ2-7, with 9 bases fitting TRBD2. Trimming removed 1 base from V and 7 bases from J; junction bases left unmatched: 26. The CDR3 length is 21 residues. Looked up from germline, CDR1 is LGHDT and CDR2 is YNNKEL (reference sequence). The CDR3 nucleotides are TGTGCCAGCAGCCAAGTAGAAAAATGCGGGGGGGGCCTCGCCCTGGGGGGAGAGCAGTACTTC. Its translation: CASSQVEKCGGGLALGGEQYF.

This chain links TRBV28 with TRBJ1-1; D unresolved. Trimming removed 5 bases at V and 11 bases at J, with 15 bases between. The CDR3 has 12 amino acids. From germline, CDR1 is MDHEN and CDR2 SYDVKM. The CDR3 DNA reads as TGTGCCAGCAGTCCGGCGAGTGGGTTGGCTTTCTTT. It specifies CASSPASGLAFF.

The V call is TRBV20-1, the J call TRBJ2-7, with 8 bases lining up with TRBD1. CDR1 is DFQATT, CDR2 SNEGSKA, per germline (reference sequence). With V trimmed by 6 bases and J by 0 bases, 4 bases remained unmatched. CDR3 length equals 13 residues. The CDR3 bases are TGCAGTGCCAGACAGGGGATCTCCTACGAGCAGTACTTC. Amino acids: CSARQGISYEQYF.

This chain connects TRBV15 to TRBJ2-7, with 8 nucleotides matching TRBD1. Trimming took 4 bases from V and 1 from J; bases not matched to a gene: 3. This CDR3 is built from 14 residues. Germline CDR1 and CDR2: LNHNV and YYDKDF (reference sequence). The CDR3 coding sequence is TGTGCCACCAGCACTAGACAGGGGTCCTACGAGCAGTACTTC. This encodes CATSTRQGSYEQYF.

V usage is TRBV15 and J usage is TRBJ2-1, with a possible D match to TRBD1 (5 bases). Germline CDR1 reads LNHNV; CDR2 reads YYDKDF (reference sequence). The V gene lost 1 base and the J gene lost 2 bases, with 12 bases spanning the gap. The CDR3 length is 16 residues. CDR3 bases: TGTGCCACCAGCAGAGGGTTTGCAGGGACCTACAATGAGCAGTTCTTC. It encodes CATSRGFAGTYNEQFF.

This clonotype has ten or more counts. CDR3 protein: CASTLVRATNYGYTF. The CDR3 nucleotides are TGTGCCAGCACCTTGGTCCGGGCCACTAACTATGGCTACACCTTC. The rearrangement links TRBV7-2 to TRBJ1-2; D gene unclear. Germline V gives CDR1 SGHTA, CDR2 FQGNSA. The CDR3 loop spans 15 amino acids. V lost 7 bases and J 0 bases, leaving 15 bases between the germline ends.

Points on this clonotype: Given a much more abundant clone one base away, this may be a read error. The genes are TRBV7-9 and TRBJ2-7; 15 bases are shared with TRBD2. The J call may be in error: the DNA end matches TRBJ2-5 better. CDR1 and CDR2 from the germline V gene are SEHNR and FQNEAQ (reference sequence). The CDR3 contains 22 residues. CDR3 nucleotides: TGTGCCAGCAGCTCAACAGAGAGAGCCGGGACTAGCGGGGGGTACCTTCAAGAGACCCAGTACTTC. It yields the protein CASSSTERAGTSGGYLQETQYF.

The V call is TRBV29-1, the J call TRBJ1-1; TRBD1 is a possible D gene (5 bases). Trimming left V 8 bases short and J 2 bases short, with 9 bases between. Germline lookup yields CDR1 SQVTM and CDR2 ANQGSEA. The CDR3 is made up of 11 amino acids. The CDR3 loop is CSLGGNTEAFF. DNA for the CDR3: TGCAGCTTGGGGGGAAACACTGAAGCTTTCTTT.

This clonotype was recorded at least ten times. This sequence joins TRBV3-2 and TRBJ1-5; the DNA was not used to check the table's D call, TRBD1. TRBV3-2 is a pseudogene locus. CDR3 size: 15 residues. The CDR3 region is CASSQDQGGNQPQHF. The CDR3 DNA reads TGTGCCAGCAGCCAAGACCAGGGGGGCAATCAGCCCCAGCATTTT.

This clonotype was seen repeatedly, ten times or more. This chain uses TRBV10-3 with TRBJ2-3; D is uncertain. This CDR3 is built from 13 residues. Trimming pared 7 bases from V and 0 bases from J, leaving 8 bases between. Looked up from germline, CDR1 is ENHRY and CDR2 is SYGVKD. As DNA, the CDR3 is TGTGCCATCAATGGGGTGAGCACAGATACGCAGTATTTT. It is translated as CAINGVSTDTQYF.

The genes are TRBV28 and TRBJ1-1, with 8 bases identical to TRBD1. The junction had 14 bases not matched to a gene; V was cut back by 7 bases and J by 10 bases. CDR3 size: 14 residues. Germline V lookup: CDR1 MDHEN, CDR2 SYDVKM. CDR3 protein: CASTAGQGGFGAFF. As DNA, the CDR3 is TGTGCCAGCACCGCAGGACAGGGAGGGTTTGGAGCTTTCTTT.

In this sample, this clonotype turned up many times. This chain uses TRBV6-5 with TRBJ2-7; a possible D gene is TRBD1 (5 bases). The CDR3 runs 15 residues. CDR1 and CDR2 from the germline V gene are MNHEY and SVGAGI. V lost 6 bases and J lost 4, with 19 bases in between. In DNA, the CDR3 is TGTGCCAGCAGACTCCAAACAGGTCTGGGGTACGAGCAGTACTTC. It yields the protein CASRLQTGLGYEQYF.

The CDR3 nucleotides read TGCAGTGCGGTACTAGGTTCTCCTTCCTCTGGGGCCAACGTCCTGACTTTC. It yields the protein CSAVLGSPSSGANVLTF. The chain uses TRBV20-1 and TRBJ2-6, with D perhaps matching TRBD2 (5 bases). This CDR3 spans 17 amino acids. The V gene's germline CDR1 is DFQATT and CDR2 SNEGSKA (reference sequence). Trimming took 6 bases from V and 0 from J, leaving 18 bases between them.

The chain joins TRBV7-9 to TRBJ2-7, with TRBD1 matching over 8 bases. V was clipped by 6 bases and J by 4 bases; unmatched bases: 11. Germline-derived CDR1 and CDR2 are SEHNR and FQNEAQ (reference sequence). This CDR3 contains 15 residues. The CDR3 nucleotides are TGTGCCAGCAGTGCTCAGGGGGCGACCATTTACGAGCAGTACTTC. This encodes CASSAQGATIYEQYF.

This clonotype was detected only a few times. The chain recombines TRBV19 with TRBJ1-2; 9 bases fit TRBD1. The germline V gene has CDR1 LNHDA and CDR2 SQIVND (reference sequence). J lost 2 bases, V lost 5 bases, and 6 bases had no gene match. CDR3 size: 15 residues. The CDR3 DNA reads TGTGCCAGTAGTTCCAGGGACAGGGTGAACTATGGCTACACCTTC. It is translated as CASSSRDRVNYGYTF.